This T cell receptor beta chain was recorded in a study of blood T cell repertoires in COVID-19. In the study overall: Researchers got acute and convalescent COVID-19 samples from the United States, Italy and Spain.

Profiled with immunoSEQ multiplex PCR; TCRdb holds only in-frame clones, not every one. The sample has roughly 280,000 clones, roughly 90% seen once. Germline V CDR1 and CDR2: MNHNY, SVGAGI (reference sequence). Trimming removed 7 bases from V and 6 bases from J; junction bases left unmatched: 12. CDR3 length: 15 residues. V usage is TRBV6-6 and J usage is TRBJ1-5; 7 bases match TRBD1. The sequencing input was peripheral blood. The TCR originated in a man aged 50-59 years with acute or convalescent COVID-19. The CDR3 DNA sequence: TGTGCCAGCATCCCTGGTTCAGGGGGTGGTCAGCCCCAGCATTTT. Translating gives CASIPGSGGGQPQHF.